The next 15 T cell receptor beta chains were all read from a single sample in a study of T cell changes during pregnancy in multiple sclerosis. Libraries were prepared by immunoSEQ multiplex PCR; TCRdb keeps only in-frame clonotypes and omits some of them. The table records 75,000 to 100,000 clones, around 92% of them present only once. Sequenced material: peripheral blood, taken after pregnancy. These receptors came from a female donor with multiple sclerosis, enrolled in a pregnancy study.

The chain uses TRBV2 and TRBJ2-5, with D possibly being TRBD1 (5 bases). The CDR3 extends over 13 amino acids. V lost 4 bases and J lost 1, with 7 bases in between. Germline CDR1 reads SNHLY; CDR2 reads FYNNEI. DNA for the CDR3: TGTGCCAGCAGTGCAGGGCTCCAAGAGACCCAGTACTTC. Its protein product is CASSAGLQETQYF.

CDR3 in amino acids: CASRSRGYLGLHEQYF. The CDR3 DNA reads TGTGCCAGCCGCTCCAGGGGGTACCTTGGTCTCCACGAGCAGTACTTC. The chain recombines TRBV5-6 with TRBJ2-7; 7 bases agree with TRBD1. Germline-derived CDR1 and CDR2 are SGHDT and YYEEEE. The CDR3 has 16 amino acids. V lost 7 bases and J lost 5; bases outside the gene matches: 18.

The CDR3 protein is CASNRDSNYEQYF. In DNA form, the CDR3 reads TGTGCCAGCAACCGGGACTCAAACTACGAGCAGTACTTC. The V call is TRBV6-6, the J call TRBJ2-7; D may be TRBD2 (6 bases). The CDR3 runs 13 residues. V dropped 7 bases and J dropped 3 bases, with 13 bases sitting between them. Germline V gene data show CDR1 as MNHNY and CDR2 as SVGAGI (reference sequence).

V is TRBV29-1 and J is TRBJ2-2, with 10 bases matching TRBD2. V shed 0 bases and J 4 bases; nucleotides not matched to a gene: 5. The CDR3 length is 16 residues. Germline-derived CDR1 and CDR2 are SQVTM and ANQGSEA. The CDR3 protein is CSVEDSSGSSTGELFF. The CDR3 DNA reads as TGCAGCGTTGAAGATTCTAGCGGGAGCTCCACCGGGGAGCTGTTTTTT.

CDR3 DNA sequence: TGTGCCAGCAGCGGGAACCAACAGGGCTACACCTTC. Protein: CASSGNQQGYTF. This chain links TRBV9 with TRBJ1-2; D ambiguous. The CDR3 runs 12 residues. Germline CDR1 and CDR2: SGDLS and YYNGEE. The V end was cut by 3 bases, the J end by 8 bases, with 11 bases between.

This clone occurred once. This chain connects TRBV27 to TRBJ1-6; TRBD1 is a possible D gene (6 bases). Trimming stripped 6 bases from V and 12 bases from J, with 9 bases between. The CDR3 extends over 11 amino acids. The germline CDR1 and CDR2 sequences are MNHEY and SMNVEV (reference sequence). The DNA for the CDR3 is TGTGCCAGCAGAGAACAGGGACCCCTCCACTTT. Protein sequence: CASREQGPLHF.

The chain is built from TRBV10-3 and TRBJ2-7; perhaps TRBD1 as D (5 bases). The CDR3 is 14 residues long. The germline V gene has CDR1 ENHRY and CDR2 SYGVKD. The V gene lost 6 bases and the J gene lost 5 bases, with 17 bases spanning the gap. The CDR3 is CAISIQAASDEQYF. In nucleotides, the CDR3 is TGTGCCATCAGCATACAGGCTGCTTCAGACGAGCAGTACTTC.

CDR3 residues: CASSSQVGTEAFF. The CDR3 DNA reads as TGTGCCAGCAGCTCCCAGGTCGGCACTGAAGCTTTCTTT. This rearrangement joins TRBV11-3 to TRBJ1-1; the D is unclear. CDR1 is SGHNT and CDR2 is YENEEA in the germline V gene. The ends were cut back, 4 bases at V and 4 bases at J, with 10 bases in the middle. The CDR3 runs to 13 residues. The full variable domain, with the rest looked up from reference TRBV11-3 and TRBJ1-1, is EAGVVQSPRYKIIEKKQPVAFWCNPISGHNTLYWYLQNLGQGPELLIRYENEEAVDDSQLPKDRFSAERLKGVDSTLKIQPAELGDSAVYLCASSSQVGTEAFFGQGTRLTVV.

J is TRBJ1-3 and V is TRBV7-2; D gene ambiguous. The CDR3 is 15 residues long. V lost 5 bases, J lost 3 bases, and 14 bases lay in between. Germline CDR1 is SGHTA and CDR2 is FQGNSA. The CDR3 bases are TGTGCCAGCAGCCCAGGAGGGATGAATGGAAACACCATATATTTT. Amino acid sequence: CASSPGGMNGNTIYF.

The V and J genes are TRBV7-9 and TRBJ1-4; 8 bases are shared with TRBD1. Germline CDR1 is SEHNR and CDR2 is FQNEAQ (reference sequence). CDR3 length equals 14 residues. After removal of 1 base from V and 10 bases from J, the junction contained 5 bases not matched to a gene. For the CDR3, the DNA is TGTGCCAGCAGCTTAGGGACAGGGCCCAGAAAACTGTTTTTT. It specifies CASSLGTGPRKLFF.

This chain connects TRBV5-1 to TRBJ2-3; D call uncertain. The CDR3 spans 13 residues. Germline V lookup: CDR1 SGHRS, CDR2 YFSETQ. The V gene lost 0 bases and the J gene lost 2 bases, with 4 bases spanning the gap. The DNA of the CDR3 is TGCGCCAGCAGCTTGGGGGCCACAGATACGCAGTATTTT. Protein product: CASSLGATDTQYF.

The chain recombines TRBV6-4 with TRBJ2-7; D is undetermined. The CDR3 consists of 13 residues. The germline gives CDR1 MRHNA, CDR2 SNTAGT. Trimming removed 3 bases from V and 2 bases from J, with 8 bases in between. The CDR3 DNA sequence: TGTGCCAGCAGTGAAGCTAGTACCTACGAGCAGTACTTC. Protein product: CASSEASTYEQYF.

The rearrangement joins TRBV2 to TRBJ2-7; D is possibly TRBD2 (5 bases). The CDR3 has 15 amino acids. V was trimmed by 7 bases and J by 3 bases, leaving 19 bases between them. Germline CDR1 SNHLY, CDR2 FYNNEI. In DNA, the CDR3 is TGTGCCAGCACATCTTCCCAGGAGGCCAACTACGAGCAGTACTTC. Protein sequence: CASTSSQEANYEQYF.

The rearrangement links TRBV11-2 to TRBJ1-1; D unclear. Per germline, CDR1 SGHAT and CDR2 FQNNGV. The CDR3 consists of 12 residues. V was cut by 1 base and J by 10 bases, with 10 bases left in between. The CDR3 here is CASSLVVGRAFF. The CDR3 DNA reads as TGTGCCAGCAGCTTAGTCGTCGGGAGAGCTTTCTTT. Full variable domain (missing parts from reference TRBV11-2 and TRBJ1-1): EAGVAQSPRYKIIEKRQSVAFWCNPISGHATLYWYQQILGQGPKLLIQFQNNGVVDDSQLPKDRFSAERLKGVDSTLKIQPAKLEDSAVYLCASSLVVGRAFFGQGTRLTVV.

The sample holds one count of this clone. V gene TRBV30 combines with J gene TRBJ1-2, with a possible D match to TRBD1 (6 bases). Germline V gives CDR1 GTSNPN, CDR2 SVGIG (reference sequence). Trimming removed 7 bases at V and 2 bases at J, with 23 bases between. This CDR3 contains 16 residues. CDR3 in amino acids: CASRNLGGGTNYGYTF. The CDR3 coding sequence is TGTGCCTCCCGAAATCTCGGGGGAGGGACAAACTATGGCTACACCTTC.